This T cell receptor (beta chain) was captured in a study of T cells in Graves' hyperthyroidism and ophthalmopathy. This clonotype was recorded at least ten times. Its target is unknown. Uncontrolled infections, other autoimmune diseases, pregnancy or lactation led to exclusion of patients. Diagnosis relied on clinical symptoms, serum thyroxine and TRAb, thyroid ultrasound and orbital computed tomography. Fresh peripheral blood, roughly 10 ml of it, supplied the PBMCs. Findings and limits, study-wide: Stable hyperthyroidism was separated from ophthalmopathy by a model based on 13 V-J features.

The source material, RNA transcripts, was used to amplify TCR beta CDR3 regions. The HTBI primer set was used in a first-round RT-PCR of the TCR CDR3. TCRdb itself ran the multiplex PCR reads through MiXCR, one entry per CDR3 protein. The table records about 370,000 distinct CDR3 sequences, nearly 15% of them present only once. Sequencing used blood. This TCR came from an older woman with Graves' ophthalmopathy.

Here the CDR3 DNA reads TGTGCCAGCAGCCCTAGAGGCCCCACAGGGGGCAATCAGCCCCAGCATTTT. Translation gives CASSPRGPTGGNQPQHF. V is TRBV7-2 and J is TRBJ1-5, with TRBD1 identical over 7 bases. Trimming at V came to 5 bases and at J to 2 bases, leaving 12 bases not matched to a gene. The CDR3 is 17 residues long. The germline CDR1 and CDR2 sequences are SGHTA and FQGNSA.